Sequencing of this T cell receptor beta chain was carried out in a study of identical twins (dated by TCRdb to 2016 to 2018). In the study overall: TCR alpha and beta repertoires from monozygotic twins, unrelated adults of various ages and cord blood were deep-sequenced to test whether fetal clonotypes persist. To rule out contamination, replicate twin experiments were performed at different times with different library preparation protocols. General study outcomes and caveats: Because the same donors could not be followed over many years, the conclusions relied on cross-sectional statistical analysis. In monozygotic twins, recombination models systematically underestimated out-of-frame TCR alpha sharing, but the models matched the sharing seen between unrelated individuals. Abundant cord blood beta clonotypes carried fewer insertions; young adult naive repertoires showed a weaker similar trend, while memory repertoires showed none. Excess twin sharing in beta out-of-frame sequences was weaker because fewer shared sequences lowered the signal-to-noise ratio. Compared with coincidental sharing between unrelated individuals, out-of-frame TCR alpha sequences shared between twins had an excess of sequences with low generation probability. Invariant T cells such as MAIT and iNKT could partly confound zero-insertion analyses, although diverse VJ usage argued against such confounding for most clonotypes.

Remarks on this clonotype: Its antigen specificity is not known. No qualities accompany the bases; no much larger clone lies one base away.

CDR1 and CDR2, looked up from the germline V gene (reference sequence), are DFQATT and SNEGSKA. Here V drops 6 bases and J drops 8 bases, and the junction holds 20 bases not matched to any gene. Inclusive of the bounding cysteine and phenylalanine, the CDR3 is 19 residues long. CDR3 DNA only is kept here, 57 bases in frame from base 1. Libraries were made using 5' RACE. The data were produced on an Illumina HiSeq 2000. A universal primer binding site was introduced by template switching, and a unique molecular identifier was present in the final cDNA, enabling accurate counting of TCR cDNA molecules. Specific primers in the conserved constant-segment region were used to synthesize first-strand cDNA for TCR alpha and beta chains. Each cDNA library was double barcoded, with a SMART-Mk sample barcode plus Illumina barcodes, to control for contamination. TruSeq adapter sequences, together with Illumina sample barcodes, were added in two successive PCR steps. Sequencing of the TCR alpha and beta cDNA libraries was done on the Illumina HiSeq platform using custom primers. From the authors' description of their analysis: MiGEC was used to process raw reads and extract unique molecular identifiers, and MiXCR was used to find CDR3 positions. For each individual, recombination models were inferred using an EM algorithm with the repgenHMM and IGoR tools. Shared clonotype analysis was performed with the tcR package in R, normalizing sharing by the product of cloneset sizes. Out-of-frame nonproductive sequences were analyzed to study raw recombination free of thymic and clonal selection effects. The public sequencing data were trimmed at Q25 with fastp and processed into clonotypes with MiXCR by TCRdb, which kept only in-frame beta chains. Each CDR3 protein appears once, grouped with its most common genes and DNA. Clone size and V and J calls follow TCRdb, not the original study. Across this sample there are around 220,000 distinct CDR3 sequences, with over 11% seen only once. The top ten clones comprise about 9% of the sample.

Every donor in the study was a healthy Caucasian. Miltenyi CD45RO+ enrichment and human naive T-cell isolation kits were used to isolate memory (CD45RO+) and naive T cells from PBMC. The chain links TRBV20-1 with TRBJ2-1, and 15 junctional nucleotides match TRBD2. Sequenced input: memory (CD45RO+) T cells sorted from blood. The intended sense of this specimen's cell subset or site label: CD45RO+ enriched T cells. The sequence was obtained from a woman aged 18 to 35 in good health. The CDR3 sequence is CSAPNVGLAGGLPSDEQFF. The nucleotides read TGCAGTGCCCCGAACGTGGGACTAGCGGGAGGCCTCCCTAGTGATGAGCAGTTCTTC.